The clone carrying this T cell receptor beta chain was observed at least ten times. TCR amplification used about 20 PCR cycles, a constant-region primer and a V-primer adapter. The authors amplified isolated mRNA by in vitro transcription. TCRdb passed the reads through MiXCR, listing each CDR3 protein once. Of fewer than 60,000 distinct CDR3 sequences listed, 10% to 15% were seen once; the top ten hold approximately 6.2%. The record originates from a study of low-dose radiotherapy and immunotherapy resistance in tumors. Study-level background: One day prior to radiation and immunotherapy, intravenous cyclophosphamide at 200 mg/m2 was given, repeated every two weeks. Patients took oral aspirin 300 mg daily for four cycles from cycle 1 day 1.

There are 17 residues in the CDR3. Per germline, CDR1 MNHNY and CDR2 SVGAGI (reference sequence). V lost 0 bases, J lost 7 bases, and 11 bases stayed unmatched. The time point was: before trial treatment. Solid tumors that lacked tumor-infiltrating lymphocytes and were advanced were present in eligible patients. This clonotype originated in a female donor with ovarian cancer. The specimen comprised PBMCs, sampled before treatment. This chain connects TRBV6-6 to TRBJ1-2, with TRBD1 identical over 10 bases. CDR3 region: CASSYSTGGGSFGGYTF. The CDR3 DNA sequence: TGTGCCAGCAGTTACTCGACAGGGGGCGGCTCCTTTGGTGGCTACACCTTC.